Each of the 22 T cell receptor beta chains below was sequenced from the same sample in a study of control samples from healthy donors and cancer patients. Data came from immunoSEQ multiplex PCR; TCRdb stores just in-frame clones and leaves some out. The data hold around 250,000 clones, with roughly 87% observed a single time. Input material: PBMCs. All receptors derive from a woman aged 55-70 years with lung cancer.

V usage is TRBV18 and J usage is TRBJ1-6; D remains ambiguous. Trimming removed 3 bases at V and 10 bases at J, with 13 bases between. The CDR3 is 14 amino acids. CDR1 is KGHSH, CDR2 LQKENI, per germline. The CDR3 reads CASSPDQLGSPLHF. The CDR3 DNA reads TGTGCCAGCTCACCGGACCAGTTGGGCTCACCCCTCCACTTT.

V usage is TRBV11-3 and J usage is TRBJ2-1; 11 positions agree with TRBD1. Germline loops: CDR1 SGHNT, CDR2 YENEEA. This CDR3 contains 15 residues. V trimming: 4 bases; J trimming: 7 bases; junction bases outside the gene matches: 6. As DNA, the CDR3 is TGTGCCAGCAGCTCAGCCGGGACAGGGGGGAATGAGCAGTTCTTC. It codes for CASSSAGTGGNEQFF.

The rearrangement joins TRBV12-3 or TRBV12-4 to TRBJ2-1, with D unclear. The V end was cut by 3 bases, the J end by 6 bases, with 9 bases between. The CDR3 is made up of 13 amino acids. The CDR3 loop reads CASSFTRFNEQFF. The CDR3 nucleotides read TGTGCCAGCAGTTTCACCCGCTTCAATGAGCAGTTCTTC.

This chain joins TRBV12-5 and TRBJ1-2; unclear D gene. CDR3 length: 13 residues. The V end lost 7 bases, the J end lost 8 bases, and 17 bases lay between the germline ends. Germline V CDR1 and CDR2: LGHNT, FRNRAP. This CDR3 reads CASAANWMGGYTF. DNA for the CDR3: TGTGCTAGTGCCGCGAACTGGATGGGCGGCTACACCTTC.

V usage is TRBV5-1 and J usage is TRBJ2-1, with a tentative D call TRBD1 (6 bases). V was clipped by 1 base and J by 6 bases, with 8 bases between them. CDR3 size: 13 residues. Per the germline V gene, CDR1 is SGHRS and CDR2 is YFSETQ. This CDR3 is CASSLQGINEQFF. CDR3 sequence (DNA): TGCGCCAGCAGCTTGCAGGGGATCAATGAGCAGTTCTTC.

V gene TRBV7-8 combines with J gene TRBJ2-7; possible D gene TRBD1, 6 bases. Deletions cut 5 bases from V and 2 bases from J, with 10 bases between. CDR1 is SGHVS, CDR2 FQNEAQ, per germline. The CDR3 is 13 amino acids. In nucleotides, the CDR3 is TGTGCCAGCAGCGTCGGACAGACCTACGAGCAGTACTTC. Its protein is CASSVGQTYEQYF.

J is TRBJ1-2 and V is TRBV28, with TRBD1 as a possible D gene (5 bases). The length of the CDR3 is 15 residues. CDR1 and CDR2 (germline): MDHEN, SYDVKM. The V and J ends lost 2 bases and 5 bases respectively, with 15 bases between them. DNA of the CDR3: TGTGCCAGCAGTTTAGAGTGGGGGTCGCGGTATGGCTACACCTTC. Translating gives CASSLEWGSRYGYTF.

This sequence joins TRBV2 and TRBJ1-1; D is ambiguous. Germline V lookup: CDR1 SNHLY, CDR2 FYNNEI. The germline V and J ends were trimmed by 2 bases and 4 bases, with 14 bases remaining between them. The CDR3 extends over 15 amino acids. The CDR3 nucleotides read TGTGCCAGCAGTGAATTAGGTACGGTAGGCACTGAAGCTTTCTTT. Protein: CASSELGTVGTEAFF. The full variable domain, in which reference TRBV2 and TRBJ1-1 provide the parts outside the CDR3, is EPEVTQTPSHQVTQMGQEVILRCVPISNHLYFYWYRQILGQKVEFLVSFYNNEISEKSEIFDDQFSVERPDGSNFTLKIRSTKLEDSAMYFCASSELGTVGTEAFFGQGTRLTVV.

This clone appeared a single time. This chain uses TRBV10-3 with TRBJ1-2, with D perhaps TRBD1 (6 bases). Trimming shortened V by 6 bases and J by 2 bases, and 16 bases separated the two germline ends. This CDR3 is built from 15 residues. The germline V gene has CDR1 ENHRY and CDR2 SYGVKD. The DNA for the CDR3 is TGTGCCATCAGCCCGGGGGGGGCAGGGAACTATGGCTACACCTTC. Translation: CAISPGGAGNYGYTF.

In nucleotides, the CDR3 is TGTGCCAGCACCCTCAGAGGGCTAGCGGGCTACAATGAGCAGTTCTTC. It is translated as CASTLRGLAGYNEQFF. The J gene is TRBJ2-1, the V gene TRBV27, with 8 bases matching TRBD2. The germline gives CDR1 MNHEY, CDR2 SMNVEV (reference sequence). V shed 7 bases and J 3 bases; nucleotides not matched to a gene: 11. The CDR3 is 16 amino acids.

The rearrangement uses TRBV5-4 and TRBJ2-7; D remains ambiguous. Trimming removed 0 bases from V and 7 bases from J, with 5 bases in between. Germline V gene lookup returns CDR1 SGHNT and CDR2 YYREEE (reference sequence). The CDR3 is made up of 11 amino acids. CDR3 sequence reads: CASSLEAEQYF. The CDR3, as DNA: TGTGCCAGCAGCTTGGAAGCGGAGCAGTACTTC.

Notes on this clone: At one boundary the junction diverges from the germline segment, which might be a read error. The chain joins TRBV7-7 to TRBJ2-5; D possibly uses TRBD1 or TRBD2 (6 bases each). The CDR3 has 15 amino acids. From germline, CDR1 is SSHAT and CDR2 FNYEAQ (reference sequence). The CDR3 reads CASSFGGAWQETQYF. The CDR3 coding sequence is TGTGCTAGCAGCTTCGGGGGCGCTTGGCAAGAGACCCAGTACTTC.

This clone has a single count. The J gene is TRBJ2-4, the V gene TRBV28, with D hard to call. V was pared by 7 bases and J by 1 base, with 8 bases between. The germline CDR1 and CDR2 sequences are MDHEN and SYDVKM. This CDR3 region has 13 residues. This CDR3 reads CASKDLAKNIQYF. CDR3 nucleotides: TGTGCCAGCAAAGATTTGGCCAAAAACATTCAGTACTTC.

The J gene is TRBJ2-7, the V gene TRBV7-2; D possibly uses TRBD1 or TRBD2 (5 bases each). This CDR3 is 14 amino acids long. Trimming removed 0 bases at V and 3 bases at J, with 9 bases between. The V gene's germline CDR1 is SGHTA and CDR2 FQGNSA. DNA for the CDR3: TGTGCCAGCAGCTTAGCGTGGGGGTTCTACGAGCAGTACTTC. Translated, it gives CASSLAWGFYEQYF.

The CDR3 nucleotides read TGCGCCAGCAGCACCGGGACAGGAATGAACACTGAAGCTTTCTTT. It yields the protein CASSTGTGMNTEAFF. The genes are TRBV5-1 and TRBJ1-1; 8 positions match TRBD1. The J segment lost 0 bases and the V segment lost 4 bases, leaving 5 bases of the junction unmatched. From germline, CDR1 is SGHRS and CDR2 YFSETQ. This CDR3 is built from 15 residues.

This chain joins TRBV19 and TRBJ1-5, with a weak D call TRBD1 (6 bases). Deletions cut 6 bases from V and 1 base from J, with 13 bases between. Per the germline V gene, CDR1 is LNHDA and CDR2 is SQIVND (reference sequence). The CDR3 is made up of 15 amino acids. The CDR3 loop is CASRRTGTSNQPQHF. Here the CDR3 DNA reads TGTGCCAGTAGACGAACAGGGACGAGCAATCAGCCCCAGCATTTT.

This clone was counted only a few times. The chain links TRBV11-2 to TRBJ1-1; maybe TRBD1 (5 bases). The CDR3 is 15 residues long. Looked up from germline, CDR1 is SGHAT and CDR2 is FQNNGV. The V end lost 2 bases, the J end lost 3 bases, and 13 bases lay between the germline ends. The CDR3, as DNA: TGTGCCAGCAGCTTAAGTCCTCGGGGGGACACTGAAGCTTTCTTT. Its protein product is CASSLSPRGDTEAFF.

V is TRBV2 and J is TRBJ2-1, with 8 bases aligning to TRBD2. V shed 4 bases and J 13 bases; nucleotides not matched to a gene: 6. The length of the CDR3 is 12 residues. Germline lookup yields CDR1 SNHLY and CDR2 FYNNEI. CDR3 in amino acids: CASSAGLARQFF. The DNA of the CDR3 is TGTGCCAGCAGTGCAGGACTAGCCCGTCAGTTCTTC.

The CDR3 reads CASRDPTNQPQHF. The DNA of the CDR3 is TGTGCCAGCAGGGATCCAACCAATCAGCCCCAGCATTTT. The rearrangement uses TRBV28 and TRBJ1-5, with D unresolved. There are 13 residues in the CDR3. Germline CDR1 MDHEN, CDR2 SYDVKM. The V end lost 6 bases, the J end lost 3 bases, and 9 bases lay between the germline ends.

The chain links TRBV4-1 to TRBJ2-5; 11 nucleotides line up with TRBD1. V trimming: 2 bases; J trimming: 4 bases; junction bases outside the gene matches: 3. This CDR3 comprises 15 residues. Germline V lookup: CDR1 MGHRA, CDR2 YSYEKL. In nucleotides, the CDR3 is TGCGCCAGCAGCCAACCCGGGACAGGGGGAGAGACCCAGTACTTC. The encoded protein is CASSQPGTGGETQYF.

The V call is TRBV25-1, the J call TRBJ1-3; 9 bases align to TRBD1. Germline CDR1 and CDR2: MGHDK and SYGVNS. This CDR3 has 15 amino acids. V lost 5 bases and J lost 2; bases outside the gene matches: 4. The CDR3: CASSPRTGAGNTIYF. CDR3 nucleotide sequence: TGTGCCAGCAGTCCAAGGACAGGGGCTGGAAACACCATATATTTT.

This clone was recorded a few times. The CDR3 DNA sequence: TGTGCCACCAGTGATACTAGACTAGCGGACGAGACCCAGTACTTC. It codes for CATSDTRLADETQYF. J is TRBJ2-5 and V is TRBV24-1, with 9 bases lining up with TRBD2. The CDR3 runs 15 residues. Looked up from germline, CDR1 is KGHDR and CDR2 is SFDVKD. V lost 3 bases, J lost 5 bases, and 6 bases stayed unmatched.